This is a list of T cell receptor beta chains from one sample in a study of cytomegalovirus exposure and HLA in healthy donors. The repertoire was sequenced with immunoSEQ multiplex PCR; TCRdb's copy has only in-frame clones and lacks some. The data show around 160,000 clones, about 90% seen once. Specimen: PBMCs. The receptors shown here come from a woman younger than 30 in good health and CMV-seropositive. Each CDR3 is given with its conserved first and last residue. The D gene is left open where the match is weak. The size of a clone is reported for some rows only, either as once, few or many, or as a class for expanded clones.

-,TRBJ1-2,-,TRBV6-1,TGTGCCACCCAGGACAGACCAAACTATGGCTACACCTTC,CATQDRPNYGYTF
once,TRBJ2-1,-,TRBV7-9,TGTGCCAGCAGCTATAACAATGAGCAGTTCTTC,CASSYNNEQFF
-,TRBJ1-3,-,TRBV7-9,TGTGCCAGCAGCTTATTCCGGGGTTTCTCTGGAAACACCATATATTTT,CASSLFRGFSGNTIYF
-,TRBJ2-1,TRBD2,TRBV18,TGTGCCAGCTCGCCGAAGACAGCGGGAAATGAGCAGTTCTTC,CASSPKTAGNEQFF
-,TRBJ2-3,-,TRBV5-1,TGCGCCAGCAGCTTGGTTCCCCGCGCCATGGGGGGAGATACGCAGTATTTT,CASSLVPRAMGGDTQYF
-,TRBJ2-7,TRBD1,TRBV7-9,TGTGCCAGCAGTCGACAGGGCTCCCACGAGCAGTACTTC,CASSRQGSHEQYF
few,TRBJ2-7,-,TRBV6-1,TGTGCCAGCAGTGCCGAGCCGGGAACCCACTACGAGCAGTACTTC,CASSAEPGTHYEQYF
once,TRBJ1-2,TRBD1,TRBV9,TGTGCCAGCAGCGGACAGGGTACTAACTATGGCTACACCTTC,CASSGQGTNYGYTF
-,TRBJ2-7,-,TRBV29-1,TGCAGCGTCACCCGGACGGGGACCTACGAGCAGTACTTC,CSVTRTGTYEQYF
once,TRBJ1-1,-,TRBV9,TGTGCCAGCTCAAGCGGGCTCACGCCTGAAGCTTTCTTT,CASSSGLTPEAFF
-,TRBJ1-1,-,TRBV29-1,TGCAGCGTTCCGAGGGGGAGGGATACTGAAGCTTTCTTT,CSVPRGRDTEAFF
-,TRBJ1-1,-,TRBV27,TGTGCCAGCGGTAGGAGGAACACTGAAGCTTTCTTT,CASGRRNTEAFF
-,TRBJ2-2,TRBD1,TRBV6-1,TGTGCCAGCAGTGAATTTACAGGGGCCCCCGGGGAGCTGTTTTTT,CASSEFTGAPGELFF
once,TRBJ1-2,TRBD1,TRBV19,TGTGCCAGTACCTTTTTCTCGGGACAGGGGAACTATGGCTACACCTTC,CASTFFSGQGNYGYTF
-,TRBJ2-2,-,TRBV7-6,TGTGCCAGCAGCGGCTCGCGGCCTACCGGGGAGCTGTTTTTT,CASSGSRPTGELFF
once,TRBJ2-5,TRBD2,TRBV29-1,TGCAGCGTTGAAGGTAGCGGGAGGGTGTTGGAGACCCAGTACTTC,CSVEGSGRVLETQYF
-,TRBJ2-7,TRBD2,TRBV11-2,TGTGCCAGCAGCTTAGTACTAGCGGGAGTCTACGAGCAGTACTTC,CASSLVLAGVYEQYF
-,TRBJ1-2,-,TRBV29-1,TGCAGCGTTGAAGTCGGAGCTAACTATGGCTACACCTTC,CSVEVGANYGYTF
-,TRBJ2-7,-,TRBV5-4,TGTGCCAGCAGCTTGGCCTTTGGAGTCAACGAGCAGTACTTC,CASSLAFGVNEQYF
-,TRBJ2-7,TRBD1,TRBV5-4,TGTGCCAGCAGCTTCCGGGACAGTTTATACGAGCAGTACTTC,CASSFRDSLYEQYF
-,TRBJ2-7,-,TRBV6-6,TGTGCCAGCAGTTACTCTAATTTCGAGCAGTACTTC,CASSYSNFEQYF
once,TRBJ1-1,-,TRBV5-1,TGCGCCAGCAGCTCCCAGGGGAGAAACACTGAAGCTTTCTTT,CASSSQGRNTEAFF
-,TRBJ2-3,-,TRBV6-6,TGTGCCAGCAGTTACATGAGGGGGGGCGCAGATACGCAGTATTTT,CASSYMRGGADTQYF
-,TRBJ2-7,TRBD2,TRBV11-2,TGTGCCAGCAGCATAAATCCGGGCCCTCGGGGGGGTGAGCAGTACTTC,CASSINPGPRGGEQYF
few,TRBJ1-5,TRBD1,TRBV2,TGTGCCAGCAGTGAAGGGGCAGGACAGGGGTCATTGAGCAATCAGCCCCAGCATTTT,CASSEGAGQGSLSNQPQHF
-,TRBJ2-6,TRBD1,TRBV7-9,TGTGCCAGCAGCTTCCGACAGGGGGAGAGCTCTGGGGCCAACGTCCTGACTTTC,CASSFRQGESSGANVLTF
-,TRBJ1-1,-,TRBV18,TGTGCCAGCTCACCACGACAGGCCCCGAACACTGAAGCTTTCTTT,CASSPRQAPNTEAFF
-,TRBJ1-1,TRBD1,TRBV18,TGTGCCAGCTCAACAACAGGGGGGAACACTGAAGCTTTCTTT,CASSTTGGNTEAFF
few,TRBJ2-2,TRBD2,TRBV13,TGTGCCAGCAGCTTGGTGCTAGCGGCCACCGGGGAGCTGTTTTTT,CASSLVLAATGELFF
-,TRBJ1-1,-,TRBV9,TGTGCCAGCAGTCAGGGGTTGAACACTGAAGCTTTCTTT,CASSQGLNTEAFF
-,TRBJ1-5,-,TRBV30,TGTGCCTGGAGCCGGAGCAATCAGCCCCAGCATTTT,CAWSRSNQPQHF
-,TRBJ1-1,-,TRBV25-1,TGTGCCAGCTCCTTAGGCGGGACGTCGAACACTGAAGCTTTCTTT,CASSLGGTSNTEAFF
-,TRBJ1-2,-,TRBV6-5,TGTGCCACCGCCCAGCGGTACTATGGCTACACCTTC,CATAQRYYGYTF
-,TRBJ2-5,-,TRBV12-1,TGTGCCAGCAGCTTTGTGGGGGGACAAGAGACCCAGTACTTC,CASSFVGGQETQYF
-,TRBJ1-3,-,TRBV18,TGTGCCAGCTCGGACTATCTTCCCACCTCTGGAAACACCATATATTTT,CASSDYLPTSGNTIYF
-,TRBJ2-3,-,TRBV5-1,TGCGCCAGCAGCTACCCCACTAGTGTAAGCACAGATACGCAGTATTTT,CASSYPTSVSTDTQYF
once,TRBJ2-1,-,TRBV11-3,TGTGCCAGCAGCGTTAGCGGATTAACCTACAATGAGCAGTTCTTC,CASSVSGLTYNEQFF
-,TRBJ1-1,-,TRBV18,TGTGCCAGCTCACCAGGGGTTGGGGGGGTGGTGAACACTGAAGCTTTCTTT,CASSPGVGGVVNTEAFF